A single sample gave rise to the 28 T cell receptor beta chains below, sequenced in a study of CD8+CD57+ T cells in acquired aplastic anemia. The template for TCR beta VDJ and CDR3 sequence profiling was genomic DNA. Each CDR3 protein is one row after TCRdb ran MiXCR on the reads. The sample consists of 100,000 to 120,000 distinct CDR3 sequences, 51% of them appearing once. Sequencing used sorted CD4+, CD8+, or CD8+CD57+ T cells (not recorded which) from PBMCs. These TCRs come from a human donor in good health, serving as a control.

The J gene is TRBJ2-2, the V gene TRBV29-1; D unresolved. From germline, CDR1 is SQVTM and CDR2 ANQGSEA. CDR3 length: 12 amino acids. The CDR3 sequence is CVGQSNTGELFF. The DNA of the CDR3 is TGCGTAGGTCAGAGTAACACCGGGGAGCTGTTTTTT.

The chain recombines TRBV7-2 with TRBJ1-6; TRBD1 matches at 11 bases. V lost 5 bases, J lost 10 bases, and 4 bases stayed unmatched. Germline V lookup: CDR1 SGHTA, CDR2 FQGNSA. This CDR3 is built from 14 residues. The CDR3 nucleotides read TGTGCCAGCAGCGGGACAGGGGGTGGGTCACCCCTCCACTTT. Translating gives CASSGTGGGSPLHF.

The chain recombines TRBV12-3 or TRBV12-4 with TRBJ1-2; 10 bases align to TRBD1. Trimming cost V 6 bases and J 6 bases; bases outside gene matches: 7. The CDR3 length is 14 residues. The CDR3 region is CASRRQGANDGYTF. CDR3 sequence (DNA): TGTGCCAGCAGAAGACAGGGGGCGAATGATGGCTACACCTTC.

The chain couples TRBV10-2 to TRBJ1-6; 9 bases match TRBD1. CDR1 and CDR2 from the germline V gene are WSHSY and SAAADI. The ends lost 7 bases at V and 9 bases at J; junction bases unmatched: 13. This CDR3 has 16 residues. CDR3 region: CASTLSQQGASSPLHF. Written as DNA, the CDR3 is TGCGCCAGCACCTTGTCCCAACAGGGGGCGAGTTCACCCCTCCACTTT.

This clonotype has a count of ten or more. The chain joins TRBV14 to TRBJ2-7; TRBD2 agrees at 7 bases. The CDR3 consists of 15 residues. Trimming at V came to 4 bases and at J to 5 bases, leaving 11 bases not matched to a gene. Germline V CDR1 and CDR2: SGHDN, FVKESK. The CDR3 bases are TGTGCCAGCAGCCCGACGTCGGGACTAAGGGACGAGCAGTACTTC. Residues: CASSPTSGLRDEQYF.

The genes are TRBV24-1 and TRBJ1-5, with TRBD1 matching over 8 bases. The ends lost 3 bases at V and 6 bases at J; junction bases unmatched: 3. The CDR3 loop spans 14 amino acids. CDR1 and CDR2 (germline): KGHDR, SFDVKD. As DNA, the CDR3 is TGTGCCACCAGTGATCGACAGGGGAGTCAGCCCCAGCATTTT. Translated: CATSDRQGSQPQHF.

This clonotype was seen many times. The rearrangement uses TRBV29-1 and TRBJ1-2, with 12 positions matching TRBD1. V gave up 5 bases and J gave up 7 bases; unmatched junction bases: 5. This CDR3 spans 13 amino acids. The germline V gene has CDR1 SQVTM and CDR2 ANQGSEA. CDR3 amino acids: CSVPGQGARGYTF. CDR3 nucleotides: TGCAGCGTTCCGGGACAGGGGGCTCGTGGCTACACCTTC.

The table lists this clonotype with many counts. This chain connects TRBV9 to TRBJ2-5; TRBD1 matches 10 bases. This CDR3 region has 15 residues. The germline CDR1 and CDR2 sequences are SGDLS and YYNGEE. The V segment lost 0 bases and the J segment 5 bases; nucleotides outside the gene matches: 4. The CDR3 coding sequence is TGTGCCAGCAGCGTAGGGACAGGGGGTTCGGAGACCCAGTACTTC. This translates into CASSVGTGGSETQYF. Filled out from reference TRBV9 and TRBJ2-5, the complete variable domain reads DSGVTQTPKHLITATGQRVTLRCSPRSGDLSVYWYQQSLDQGLQFLIQYYNGEERAKGNILERFSAQQFPDLHSELNLSSLELGDSALYFCASSVGTGGSETQYFGPGTRLLVL.

The V and J genes are TRBV24-1 and TRBJ2-7; weak D call: TRBD2 (5 bases). V dropped 3 bases and J dropped 0 bases, with 11 bases sitting between them. The CDR3 covers 15 residues. Germline V gives CDR1 KGHDR, CDR2 SFDVKD. The CDR3 nucleotides read TGTGCCACCAGTGATACCAGGACTGACTCCTACGAGCAGTACTTC. Amino acid sequence: CATSDTRTDSYEQYF.

This clonotype has a count of ten or more. This rearrangement joins TRBV6-5 to TRBJ1-5; weak D call: TRBD1 (6 bases). There are 15 residues in the CDR3. Trimming took off 0 bases at V and 2 bases at J, with 8 bases between the two ends. The germline V gene encodes CDR1 MNHEY and CDR2 SVGAGI. The CDR3 sequence: CASSYSNRGNQPQHF. The CDR3 DNA sequence: TGTGCCAGCAGTTACTCGAACAGGGGCAATCAGCCCCAGCATTTT.

This clonotype was observed at least ten times. The chain employs TRBV24-1 and TRBJ2-5, with D possibly being TRBD1 or TRBD2 (5 bases each). CDR1 is KGHDR and CDR2 is SFDVKD in the germline V gene. Trimming shortened V by 3 bases and J by 2 bases, and 12 bases separated the two germline ends. This CDR3 has 15 amino acids. CDR3 loop: CATSDGTVDQETQYF. CDR3 nucleotide sequence: TGTGCCACCAGTGATGGGACGGTAGATCAAGAGACCCAGTACTTC.

This clonotype came up a few times. Given a much more abundant clone one base away, this may be a read error. The CDR3 here is CASSYGGDGYAF. The CDR3 DNA follows: TGTGCCAGCAGTTACGGGGGAGATGGCTACGCCTTC. The chain is built from TRBV6-2 or TRBV6-3 and TRBJ1-2; tentative D call: TRBD1 (5 bases). Germline CDR1 reads MNHEY; CDR2 reads SVGEGT. This CDR3 contains 12 residues.

This clonotype was seen a handful of times. The chain is built from TRBV30 and TRBJ2-3; unclear D gene. V lost 0 bases and J lost 4, with 11 bases in between. Germline CDR1 and CDR2: GTSNPN and SVGIG (reference sequence). This CDR3 spans 14 amino acids. The CDR3 is CAWSVTGRADTQYF. The CDR3, as DNA: TGTGCCTGGAGTGTAACGGGCCGCGCAGATACGCAGTATTTT.

This clonotype was picked up many times. The chain links TRBV19 to TRBJ2-5, with D maybe TRBD2 (6 bases). Germline V gene lookup returns CDR1 LNHDA and CDR2 SQIVND (reference sequence). With 4 bases removed from V and 5 bases from J, the gap between germline ends came to 11 bases. This CDR3 spans 13 amino acids. CDR3 bases: TGTGCCAGTAGTAAGGAGGGTTTGGAGACCCAGTACTTC. Its protein is CASSKEGLETQYF.

The chain combines TRBV2 with TRBJ1-5; D is ambiguous. The length of the CDR3 is 14 residues. Trimming removed 3 bases from V and 0 bases from J, with 6 bases in between. CDR1 is SNHLY, CDR2 FYNNEI, per germline. The CDR3 sequence: CASSEGYSNQPQHF. The CDR3 DNA is TGTGCCAGCAGTGAGGGTTATAGCAATCAGCCCCAGCATTTT.

The V and J genes are TRBV24-1 and TRBJ1-2, with unresolved D. CDR1 and CDR2 from the germline V gene are KGHDR and SFDVKD. V lost 3 bases and J lost 4, with 5 bases in between. This CDR3 has 12 residues. The CDR3 spells CATSDTSYGYTF. DNA of the CDR3: TGTGCCACCAGTGATACCAGCTATGGCTACACCTTC.

J is TRBJ2-4 and V is TRBV19; D is undetermined. Trimming shortened V by 3 bases and J by 7 bases, and 10 bases separated the two germline ends. Germline CDR1 is LNHDA and CDR2 is SQIVND (reference sequence). The CDR3 has 13 residues. The CDR3 region has the DNA TGTGCCAGTAGTATCGTGGGTTCGAACATTCAGTACTTC. Residues: CASSIVGSNIQYF.

CDR3 coding DNA: TGTGCCGGGATTATTTGGGCGTATGGCTACACCTTC. Its translation is CAGIIWAYGYTF. This chain links TRBV25-1 with TRBJ1-2; D is unclear. The CDR3 extends over 12 amino acids. Germline V gives CDR1 MGHDK, CDR2 SYGVNS. Trimming shortened V by 11 bases and J by 5 bases, and 15 bases separated the two germline ends.

This clonotype was picked up many times. The chain has TRBV25-1 and TRBJ2-7; possible D gene TRBD2, 6 bases. This CDR3 region has 14 residues. The germline V and J ends were trimmed by 2 bases and 3 bases, with 11 bases remaining between them. CDR1 is MGHDK and CDR2 is SYGVNS in the germline V gene. CDR3 sequence: CASSELGLIYEQYF. In DNA, the CDR3 is TGTGCCAGCAGTGAACTGGGACTGATCTACGAGCAGTACTTC.

This clonotype was observed many times. The chain employs TRBV19 and TRBJ1-2; 8 positions agree with TRBD1. CDR1 is LNHDA and CDR2 is SQIVND in the germline V gene (reference sequence). The trim removed 3 bases at V and 7 bases at J, leaving 4 bases unmatched. CDR3 size: 13 residues. Here the CDR3 reads CASSISGQVGYTF. Written as DNA, the CDR3 is TGTGCCAGTAGTATTTCGGGACAGGTTGGCTACACCTTC.

This chain uses TRBV5-5 with TRBJ2-1; 11 bases agree with TRBD1. From germline, CDR1 is SGHKS and CDR2 YYEKEE (reference sequence). This CDR3 contains 14 residues. With 2 bases clipped from V and 7 bases from J, the junction kept 2 bases outside the gene matches. The chain's CDR3 is CASSFGTGGNEQFF. DNA of the CDR3: TGTGCCAGCAGCTTCGGGACAGGGGGGAATGAGCAGTTCTTC.

Points on this clonotype: A much larger clone lies a single base off, so this may be a read error. The chain carries TRBV4-3 and TRBJ1-2, with D possibly being TRBD1 (5 bases). The CDR3 consists of 14 residues. V was shortened by 5 bases and J by 5 bases, with 15 bases between the two germline ends. Germline V gives CDR1 LGHNA, CDR2 YSLEER. In nucleotides, the CDR3 is TGCGCCAGCAGCTCCGGGGCAGGAATATATGGCTACACCTTC. Its translation is CASSSGAGIYGYTF.

V is TRBV7-6 and J is TRBJ1-6; D unclear. Germline V CDR1 and CDR2: SGHVS, FNYEAQ. The CDR3 runs to 14 residues. V lost 5 bases to trimming and J lost 8 bases, with 13 bases between them. CDR3 residues: CASSPAGTDSPLHF. In DNA form, the CDR3 reads TGTGCCAGCAGCCCAGCGGGCACGGATTCACCCCTCCACTTT. The full variable domain, with the rest looked up from reference TRBV7-6 and TRBJ1-6, is GAGVSQSPRYKVTKRGQDVALRCDPISGHVSLYWYRQALGQGPEFLTYFNYEAQQDKSGLPNDRFSAERPEGSISTLTIQRTEQRDSAMYRCASSPAGTDSPLHFGNGTRLTVT.

This clonotype occurred once. The J gene is TRBJ1-6, the V gene TRBV20-1; 9 nucleotides agree with TRBD1. The CDR3 runs 13 residues. With 6 bases clipped from V and 7 bases from J, the junction kept 4 bases outside the gene matches. Germline V gene data show CDR1 as DFQATT and CDR2 as SNEGSKA (reference sequence). The CDR3 DNA reads TGCAGTGCCACAGACAGGGGGAATTCACCCCTCCACTTT. It encodes CSATDRGNSPLHF.

This clonotype turned up a few times. The gene calls are TRBV6-5 and TRBJ1-6; 10 nucleotides align to TRBD1. The CDR3 is 17 amino acids. Germline CDR1 is MNHEY and CDR2 is SVGAGI. V gave up 4 bases and J gave up 4 bases; unmatched junction bases: 7. As DNA, the CDR3 is TGTGCCAGCAGTTTCACCGGGACAGGGGAATATAATTCACCCCTCCACTTT. Protein: CASSFTGTGEYNSPLHF.

The chain links TRBV2 to TRBJ2-7, with a weak D call TRBD2 (5 bases). The germline V gene has CDR1 SNHLY and CDR2 FYNNEI. V was clipped by 8 bases and J by 4 bases, with 12 bases between them. This CDR3 spans 12 amino acids. The CDR3 loop reads CASGYAGYEQYF. CDR3 coding DNA: TGTGCCAGCGGTTACGCGGGTTACGAGCAGTACTTC.

This clonotype was detected ten times or more. This chain uses TRBV10-3 with TRBJ1-1, with D hard to call. The CDR3 has 15 amino acids. V was clipped by 8 bases and J by 12 bases, with 28 bases between them. The germline CDR1 and CDR2 sequences are ENHRY and SYGVKD. The CDR3 region is CAIQDRVVGPIYTFF. CDR3 nucleotides: TGTGCCATCCAGGACCGAGTTGTAGGCCCAATATATACTTTCTTT.

This clonotype was seen only a few times. The chain links TRBV19 to TRBJ2-7, with D possibly TRBD1 on 6 matching bases. The CDR3 contains 15 residues. Germline V gene lookup returns CDR1 LNHDA and CDR2 SQIVND (reference sequence). V was cut by 6 bases and J by 4 bases, with 19 bases left in between. As DNA, the CDR3 is TGTGCCAGTAGATCCCCCCCGGGACACCTTTACGAGCAGTACTTC. It specifies CASRSPPGHLYEQYF.